The next 8 T cell receptor beta chains were all read from a single sample in a study of blood T cells in healthy people across ages (dated by TCRdb to about 2015). Libraries were built with 5' RACE. TCRdb records Illumina HiSeq 2500 as the sequencer. A second roughly 6 to 12 cycle PCR used a sample-barcoded 5' primer and a J-beta primer mix. TCRdb reprocessed the public reads (quality trimming at Q25 with fastp, clone calling with MiXCR) and kept in-frame beta chains. Each entry is one CDR3 protein sequence, shown with its most common DNA and genes. The sample records roughly 1,300,000 distinct CDR3 sequences, 45% to 70% of which are singletons. The ten top clones hold roughly 6.3% of the sample. The sample consisted of blood. The receptors come from a young man in good health.

This clonotype was detected a few times. The chain has TRBV28 and TRBJ2-3; D uncertain. CDR1 is MDHEN and CDR2 is SYDVKM in the germline V gene. This CDR3 is 13 amino acids long. V was trimmed by 6 bases and J by 0 bases, leaving 7 bases between them. CDR3: CASRAASTDTQYF. The DNA for the CDR3 is TGTGCCAGCAGGGCAGCGAGCACAGATACGCAGTATTTT.

This clonotype has just a few counts. The J gene is TRBJ2-7, the V gene TRBV4-1; 7 positions match TRBD1. V shed 4 bases, J shed 5 bases, and the junction held 8 bases outside the gene matches. CDR1 is MGHRA and CDR2 is YSYEKL in the germline V gene. The CDR3 runs 14 residues. The CDR3 here is CASSPRTGVDEQYF. CDR3 sequence (DNA): TGCGCCAGCAGCCCCCGGACAGGAGTCGACGAGCAGTACTTC.

This clonotype occurred once. The gene calls are TRBV12-3 or TRBV12-4 and TRBJ2-4; 10 nucleotides agree with TRBD1. The J call may be in error: the DNA end matches TRBJ2-7 better. CDR3 length equals 16 residues. CDR3 sequence: CASSLAAGTGVYEQYF. CDR3 sequence (DNA): TGTGCCAGCAGTTTAGCGGCAGGGACAGGGGTATACGAGCAGTACTTC.

There are a few counts of this clonotype. The chain uses TRBV7-2 and TRBJ2-6; 13 bases are a match to TRBD2. From germline, CDR1 is SGHTA and CDR2 FQGNSA. This CDR3 is 16 amino acids long. V lost 5 bases to trimming and J lost 4 bases; unmatched junction nucleotides: 2. The CDR3 here is CASSTSGGVGANVLTF. The CDR3 bases are TGTGCCAGCAGCACTAGCGGGGGGGTAGGGGCCAACGTCCTGACTTTC.

The V gene is TRBV9, the J gene TRBJ1-4; unclear D gene. Between the trimmed V and J ends, which lost 0 bases and 1 base, there was a span of 13 bases. The germline gives CDR1 SGDLS, CDR2 YYNGEE. CDR3 length equals 17 residues. The CDR3 protein is CASSVESGSLTNEKLFF. The CDR3 bases are TGTGCCAGCAGCGTAGAGTCCGGAAGTCTAACTAATGAAAAACTGTTTTTT.

As regards this clonotype: At one end the junction does not follow the germline gene, possibly because of a read error. The chain links TRBV29-1 to TRBJ2-7; 8 nucleotides align to TRBD1. CDR1 is SQVTM and CDR2 is ANQGSEA in the germline V gene. This CDR3 is 15 amino acids long. CDR3 in amino acids: CSVEDRGRASYEQYF. The CDR3, as DNA: TGCAGCGTGGAAGACAGGGGTAGGGCCTCCTACGAGCAGTACTTC.

The chain uses TRBV28 and TRBJ2-3; 13 bases line up with TRBD2. The CDR3 consists of 16 residues. The J segment lost 6 bases and the V segment lost 5 bases, leaving 8 bases of the junction unmatched. Germline V gives CDR1 MDHEN, CDR2 SYDVKM. The CDR3 DNA reads as TGTGCCAGCAGTCCCGGGACTAGCGGGGTCCTGGATACGCAGTATTTT. Its protein is CASSPGTSGVLDTQYF.

The J gene is TRBJ2-1, the V gene TRBV5-8; D perhaps matches TRBD2 (7 bases). Germline CDR1 SGHTS, CDR2 YDEGEE. V lost 0 bases, J lost 13 bases, and 14 bases lay in between. CDR3 length equals 13 residues. For the CDR3, the DNA is TGTGCCAGCAGCTTGGTGGGGGGGGCAGCACAGTTCTTC. Its protein product is CASSLVGGAAQFF. The variable domain in full, with the rest retrieved from reference TRBV5-8 and TRBJ2-1, is EAGVTQSPTHLIKTRGQQATLRCSPISGHTSVYWYQQALGLGLQFLLWYDEGEERNRGNFPPRFSGRQFPNYSSELNVNALELEDSALYLCASSLVGGAAQFFGPGTRLTVL.